The 16 T cell receptor beta chains presented below share a single source sample, sequenced in a study of T cells after yellow fever vaccination. Using its own MiXCR run on the 5' RACE reads, TCRdb lists one record per CDR3 protein. The repertoire has 250,000 to 400,000 distinct CDR3 sequences, 4.1% of them found once; the top ten carry approximately 23%. The sequences come from PBMCs, collected 5 days after the yellow fever booster vaccination. The receptors shown here come from a man aged 18-30 years who received the YFV17D yellow fever vaccine.

This clonotype showed up many times. The gene calls are TRBV10-1 and TRBJ2-2; the match to TRBD1 covers 7 bases. J was trimmed by 3 bases and V by 2 bases; bases with no gene match: 6. The CDR3 runs to 16 residues. From germline, CDR1 is WNHNN and CDR2 SYGVQD (reference sequence). CDR3 amino acids: CASSEIPGQDTGELFF. CDR3 bases: TGCGCCAGCAGTGAGATCCCCGGACAGGACACCGGGGAGCTGTTTTTT.

The chain combines TRBV6-1 with TRBJ2-5, with unresolved D. V was shortened by 2 bases and J by 7 bases, with 14 bases between the two germline ends. Germline V gene data show CDR1 as MNHNS and CDR2 as SASEGT. CDR3 length: 14 amino acids. In DNA form, the CDR3 reads TGTGCCAGCAGTGAATGGGATCCCAGTGTGACCCAGTACTTC. This sequence encodes CASSEWDPSVTQYF.

V is TRBV11-1 and J is TRBJ1-1; D perhaps matches TRBD1 (6 bases). Germline assignment: CDR1 SGHAT and CDR2 FQDESV (reference sequence). V lost 5 bases to trimming and J lost 5 bases, with 12 bases between them. The CDR3 is 13 amino acids. The CDR3 DNA reads as TGTGCCAGCAGCCCACAGGGACGGACTGAAGCTTTCTTT. Amino acids: CASSPQGRTEAFF.

Many counts were recorded for this clonotype. V and J are TRBV11-2 and TRBJ2-3, with D possibly TRBD1 on 6 matching bases. Per germline, CDR1 SGHAT and CDR2 FQNNGV. The CDR3 consists of 15 residues. Trimming took 1 base from V and 5 from J, leaving 13 bases between them. The CDR3 sequence: CASSLAGHNIDTQYF. The CDR3 DNA reads as TGTGCCAGCAGCTTAGCGGGACACAATATAGATACGCAGTATTTT.

Many counts were recorded for this clonotype. V is TRBV5-5 and J is TRBJ2-7, with D tentatively TRBD1 or TRBD2 (5 bases each). CDR3 length: 14 amino acids. V shed 3 bases and J shed 3 bases, with 13 bases lying between them. Germline-derived CDR1 and CDR2 are SGHKS and YYEKEE (reference sequence). The DNA for the CDR3 is TGTGCCAGCAGCTCGGGACGGATCGGCTACGAGCAGTACTTC. Translated: CASSSGRIGYEQYF.

The genes are TRBV7-2 and TRBJ2-7; 7 nucleotides match TRBD1. Trimming cost V 5 bases and J 3 bases; bases outside gene matches: 4. The V gene's germline CDR1 is SGHTA and CDR2 FQGNSA. The CDR3 runs 13 residues. The chain's CDR3 is CASSPDRYYEQYF. The CDR3 DNA reads TGTGCCAGCAGCCCGGACAGGTACTACGAGCAGTACTTC.

CDR3 nucleotides: TGTGCCAGCAGTCAAACGACAGGTCCTTACACTGAAGCTTTCTTT. It specifies CASSQTTGPYTEAFF. The chain recombines TRBV6-5 with TRBJ1-1; D possibly corresponds to TRBD1 (6 bases). There are 15 residues in the CDR3. Germline CDR1 and CDR2: MNHEY and SVGAGI. Trimming shortened V by 5 bases and J by 3 bases, and 16 bases separated the two germline ends.

Ten or more counts support this clonotype. V is TRBV7-9 and J is TRBJ2-3, with D perhaps matching TRBD1 (6 bases). Trimming cost V 1 base and J 14 bases, with 13 bases left between them. Germline assignment: CDR1 SEHNR and CDR2 FQNEAQ (reference sequence). This CDR3 has 12 amino acids. The CDR3 loop is CASSLEQGAVYF. CDR3 bases: TGTGCCAGCAGCTTAGAACAGGGTGCCGTGTATTTT.

This clonotype was counted only a few times. The chain has TRBV6-2 or TRBV6-3 and TRBJ2-7, with D unclear. V dropped 1 base and J dropped 6 bases, with 10 bases sitting between them. The CDR3 length is 13 residues. The germline V gene has CDR1 MNHEY and CDR2 SVGEGT. CDR3 in DNA: TGTGCCAGCAGTTACTATGACACGTCCGAGCAGTACTTC. It codes for CASSYYDTSEQYF.

This chain joins TRBV5-1 and TRBJ2-3, with 8 positions matching TRBD1. Trimming at V came to 4 bases and at J to 4 bases, leaving 17 bases not matched to a gene. The CDR3 consists of 18 residues. Germline V CDR1 and CDR2: SGHRS, YFSETQ. DNA of the CDR3: TGCGCCAGCAGCCTCGCAGGGGGCGCGGGTGAGGCTCCAGATACGCAGTATTTT. It translates to CASSLAGGAGEAPDTQYF.

There are many counts of this clonotype. J is TRBJ2-7 and V is TRBV27; 8 positions agree with TRBD2. Germline loops: CDR1 MNHEY, CDR2 SMNVEV (reference sequence). V gave up 7 bases and J gave up 2 bases; unmatched junction bases: 10. The CDR3 contains 15 residues. Written as DNA, the CDR3 is TGTGCCAGCACCCTCGGCGCGGGAGGCACCTACGAGCAGTACTTC. Its translation: CASTLGAGGTYEQYF.

In its sample, this clonotype was seen a few times. The rearrangement joins TRBV20-1 to TRBJ2-7; no clear D gene. The CDR3 runs 12 residues. V shed 3 bases and J shed 3 bases, with 9 bases lying between them. Germline V CDR1 and CDR2: DFQATT, SNEGSKA (reference sequence). The CDR3 DNA follows: TGCAGTGCTAGGGGCAGAAACTACGAGCAGTACTTC. Its translation is CSARGRNYEQYF.

This clonotype showed up many times. The chain employs TRBV5-1 and TRBJ2-5, with TRBD1 matching over 8 bases. This CDR3 has 15 residues. Germline lookup yields CDR1 SGHRS and CDR2 YFSETQ. J was trimmed by 2 bases and V by 4 bases; bases with no gene match: 7. The CDR3 loop is CASSNGDRRQETQYF. The DNA for the CDR3 is TGCGCCAGCAGCAATGGGGACAGGCGTCAAGAGACCCAGTACTTC.

This clonotype occurred many times. This sequence joins TRBV11-2 and TRBJ2-1, with D unclear. V was shortened by 3 bases and J by 6 bases, with 9 bases between the two germline ends. The CDR3 length is 13 residues. The germline V gene has CDR1 SGHAT and CDR2 FQNNGV. The CDR3 sequence: CASSLSSVNEQFF. The DNA of the CDR3 is TGTGCCAGCAGCTTGTCTAGTGTCAATGAGCAGTTCTTC.

This clonotype was found a few times. The chain has TRBV20-1 and TRBJ2-3, with D possibly matching TRBD2 (6 bases). Germline CDR1 is DFQATT and CDR2 is SNEGSKA (reference sequence). V gave up 2 bases and J gave up 0 bases, with 21 bases separating them. The CDR3 is 18 residues long. The CDR3 DNA reads TGCAGTGCTAGATCAGGAGGACGGAGCGGGCATAGCACAGATACGCAGTATTTT. Translating gives CSARSGGRSGHSTDTQYF.

This clonotype appeared a few times. The chain employs TRBV7-2 and TRBJ1-6; possibly TRBD1 for D (6 bases). Trimming removed 1 base at V and 5 bases at J, with 12 bases between. The CDR3 spans 16 residues. Germline V gives CDR1 SGHTA, CDR2 FQGNSA. Written as DNA, the CDR3 is TGTGCCAGCAGCTTAGACAGGGTTAAGAATAATTCACCCCTCCACTTT. Its protein is CASSLDRVKNNSPLHF.